Given below is one T cell receptor beta chain in context. What it recognizes is unknown. The data belong to a study of shared clonotypes between healthy human individuals. The germline V gene encodes CDR1 KGHSH and CDR2 LQKENI. The ends lost 2 bases at V and 4 bases at J; junction bases unmatched: 6. This CDR3 comprises 15 residues. The method was immunoSEQ multiplex PCR; TCRdb's version includes in-frame clones alone and lacks a portion of them. The data contain about 2 million clones, 85% to 95% of them seen just once; the ten biggest clones take up roughly 0.13%. Broader study findings: Rarefaction analysis demonstrated incomplete sorted-subset sequencing notwithstanding large depth.

The source is a man aged 18-30 years in good health. The V and J genes are TRBV18 and TRBJ2-7, with 9 nucleotides matching TRBD2. Specimen: naive CD4+ T cells sorted from blood. The sample's subset: CD45RA+ positively selected. The CDR3 DNA follows: TGTGCCAGCTCACCAGGGCGGGAGGGCCATTACGAGCAGTACTTC. Translated, it gives CASSPGREGHYEQYF. The full variable domain, its missing parts supplied by reference TRBV18 and TRBJ2-7, is NAGVMQNPRHLVRRRGQEARLRCSPMKGHSHVYWYRQLPEEGLKFMVYLQKENIIDESGMPKERFSAEFPKEGPSILRIQQVVRGDSAAYFCASSPGREGHYEQYFGPGTRLTVT.